The clone carrying this T cell receptor beta chain was counted only a few times. This entry comes from a study of Graves' ophthalmopathy and Graves' hyperthyroidism. TCR beta CDR3 regions were amplified from RNA transcripts. HTBI primers were used in a first-round RT-PCR, which preceded a second-round multiplex PCR. TCRdb called the multiplex PCR reads again in MiXCR, with one record for every CDR3 protein. The top ten clones hold 35% to 55% of a sample with about 740,000 distinct CDR3 sequences, roughly two fifths of them seen once. The CDR3 loop spans 13 amino acids. Trimming stripped 3 bases from V and 3 bases from J, with 9 bases between. The germline V gene has CDR1 DFQATT and CDR2 SNEGSKA (reference sequence).

The TCR originated in an adult man with Graves' ophthalmopathy. The rearrangement joins TRBV20-1 to TRBJ1-5; possible D gene TRBD1, 5 bases. Sample: peripheral blood. This CDR3 is CSASGGNNQPQHF. The CDR3 nucleotides read TGCAGTGCTAGTGGGGGGAACAATCAGCCCCAGCATTTT.